This T cell receptor (beta chain) comes out of a study of CD8 T cells in Susac syndrome. Study results and limitations: As the study acknowledged, the number of individuals in its TCR sequencing and HLA analysis was relatively small.

The RNA, about 0.5 to 1 ug, was put through reverse transcription using random hexamers. Amplification of the TCR beta CDR3 was carried out by immunoSEQ multiplex PCR, which spanned a total of 54 Vbeta and 13 Jbeta segments. MiXCR, run by TCRdb on the immunoSEQ multiplex PCR reads, gives a single entry per CDR3 protein. The sample holds about 200,000 distinct CDR3 sequences; around 95% are singletons and the top ten take approximately 0.094%. Details on this clonotype: Its antigen is as yet unknown.

The CDR3 spans 13 residues. Trimming shortened V by 9 bases and J by 8 bases, and 18 bases separated the two germline ends. Germline lookup yields CDR1 KGHDR and CDR2 SFDVKD. The individuals used as controls were healthy donors who had been matched for both age and sex. FACS was used to enrich TEMRA cells, whereas the CD8+ and CD4+ T cells were obtained by negative isolation. The sequence derives from a human donor in good health. The rearrangement uses TRBV24-1 and TRBJ1-2; the D gene is possibly TRBD1 (5 bases). Input material: CD4+ T cells from PBMCs. CDR3 residues: CATSDGARWGYTF. The CDR3 coding sequence is TGTGCCACCTCCGACGGGGCCCGCTGGGGCTACACCTTC.